A single T cell receptor (beta chain) is shown here with its context. Sequencing of TCR beta was carried out in blood CD8+ and CD4+ T cells. The multiple sclerosis control group was made up of treatment-naive patients with stable or active relapsing-remitting disease. It was negative isolation that provided the CD8+ and CD4+ T cells, whereas TEMRA cells were enriched by FACS. This record belongs to a study of CD8 T cells in Susac syndrome. Random hexamers primed reverse transcription of roughly 0.45 to 1 ug RNA. The authors amplified TCR beta CDR3 across 54 Vbeta and 13 Jbeta using immunoSEQ multiplex PCR. TCRdb reprocessed the immunoSEQ multiplex PCR reads via MiXCR and lists one record per CDR3 protein. The table has some 150,000 distinct CDR3 sequences, 94% seen once. The V and J ends lost 0 bases and 6 bases respectively, with 14 bases between them. The length of the CDR3 is 15 residues. Germline assignment: CDR1 GTSNPN and CDR2 SVGIG (reference sequence).

The clonotype originates from a human donor with multiple sclerosis. Material: CD8+ T cells from PBMCs. V is TRBV30 and J is TRBJ2-2; D is tentatively TRBD1 or TRBD2 (6 bases each). CDR3 loop: CAWSVPGAKAGELFF. CDR3 coding DNA: TGTGCCTGGAGTGTACCGGGGGCGAAAGCCGGGGAGCTGTTTTTT. Supplemented by reference TRBV30 and TRBJ2-2, the full variable domain reads SQTIHQWPATLVQPVGSPLSLECTVEGTSNPNLYWYRQAAGRGLQLLFYSVGIGQISSEVPQNLSASRPQDRQFILSSKKLLLSDSGFYLCAWSVPGAKAGELFFGEGSRLTVL.